Listed here are 19 T cell receptor beta chains from one sample, sequenced in a study of blood T cells in healthy people across ages. Then a second PCR, running roughly 7 to 11 cycles, was carried out with a sample-barcoded 5' primer and a J-beta primer mix. TCRdb re-called the 5' RACE reads with MiXCR, one entry per CDR3 protein. The sample includes around 1,800,000 distinct CDR3 sequences, about two fifths of them seen just once. Sample: blood. Receptor source: a human donor in good health.

The V call is TRBV3-1, the J call TRBJ1-4; D call uncertain. Trimming removed 0 bases from V and 10 bases from J, with 9 bases in between. There are 13 residues in the CDR3. The germline V gene encodes CDR1 LGHDT and CDR2 YNNKEL (reference sequence). CDR3 nucleotides: TGTGCCAGCAGCCAAGAGAGGGAAACAAAACTGTTTTTT. Translated, it gives CASSQERETKLFF.

V is TRBV12-3 or TRBV12-4 and J is TRBJ1-1; 7 bases agree with TRBD1. Unmatched junction bases numbered 10, after V lost 5 bases and J lost 1 base. This CDR3 region has 16 residues. The CDR3 DNA follows: TGTGCCAGCAGTCCTCAGGGGGGCCGTCGGAACACTGAAGCTTTCTTT. This gives the protein CASSPQGGRRNTEAFF.

This clonotype was seen more than once but under ten times. This chain uses TRBV4-3 with TRBJ2-1, with D perhaps matching TRBD1 (6 bases). This CDR3 has 17 residues. V gave up 0 bases and J gave up 8 bases, with 20 bases separating them. Germline V lookup: CDR1 LGHNA, CDR2 YSLEER. The CDR3 sequence is CASSQDVSMRWGHEQFF. For the CDR3, the DNA is TGCGCCAGCAGCCAAGACGTTTCTATGAGATGGGGGCATGAGCAGTTCTTC.

The CDR3 reads CASSGAAGGYNEQFF. For the CDR3, the DNA is TGTGCCAGCAGTGGCGCGGCAGGAGGCTACAATGAGCAGTTCTTC. V usage is TRBV2 and J usage is TRBJ2-1, with D maybe TRBD2 (5 bases). The germline V and J ends were trimmed by 4 bases and 3 bases, with 13 bases remaining between them. Germline V gene data show CDR1 as SNHLY and CDR2 as FYNNEI. The CDR3 loop spans 15 amino acids.

About this clonotype itself: A much larger clonotype is one base distant, so this may be a read error. The chain carries TRBV7-9 and TRBJ2-7; 7 bases match TRBD2. Germline V CDR1 and CDR2: SEHNR, FQNEAQ (reference sequence). The CDR3 has 15 amino acids. The trim removed 0 bases at V and 1 base at J, leaving 3 bases unmatched. CDR3 region: CASSLASGDSYEQYF. The CDR3 DNA follows: TGTGCCAGCAGCTTAGCGAGCGGGGATTCCTACGAGCAGTACTTC.

Here the CDR3 DNA reads TGTGCCAGCAGTTCCAGCTCGCCGTATGGCTACACCTTC. Protein product: CASSSSSPYGYTF. The rearrangement links TRBV12-3 or TRBV12-4 to TRBJ1-2; D ambiguous. Trimming left V 4 bases short and J 5 bases short, with 11 bases between. The CDR3 totals 13 residues.

The rearrangement uses TRBV10-3 and TRBJ2-3; 7 nucleotides match TRBD1. From germline, CDR1 is ENHRY and CDR2 SYGVKD. The V segment lost 6 bases and the J segment 1 base; nucleotides outside the gene matches: 10. This CDR3 comprises 16 residues. Written as DNA, the CDR3 is TGTGCCATCAGGAAGGGGGCGAGCGGAGGCACAGATACGCAGTATTTT. This sequence encodes CAIRKGASGGTDTQYF.

The chain joins TRBV7-2 to TRBJ2-3; 8 bases are a match to TRBD2. CDR1 is SGHTA, CDR2 FQGNSA, per germline. Trimming at V came to 2 bases and at J to 4 bases, leaving 5 bases not matched to a gene. The CDR3 sequence is 15 residues long. The CDR3 protein is CASSLRGGEADTQYF. DNA of the CDR3: TGTGCCAGCAGCTTACGGGGGGGAGAGGCAGATACGCAGTATTTT.

The chain carries TRBV6-2 or TRBV6-3 and TRBJ2-4; 7 positions match TRBD1. Matching the DNA end better, TRBJ2-7 makes the J call doubtful. The CDR3 runs to 16 residues. CDR1 and CDR2 (germline): MNHEY, SVGEGT. The CDR3 nucleotides are TGTGCCAGCAGTTCTACAGGGGCCTCGTCGGGGTACGAGCAGTACTTC. It specifies CASSSTGASSGYEQYF.

The rearrangement uses TRBV29-1 and TRBJ1-2; 8 bases fit TRBD1. The germline CDR1 and CDR2 sequences are SQVTM and ANQGSEA. This CDR3 contains 11 residues. The V and J ends lost 7 bases and 10 bases, in that order; junction bases with no gene match: 8. CDR3 DNA: TGCAGCGCCCGGACAGGGTGGGACTACACCTTC. Translated: CSARTGWDYTF.

The chain employs TRBV5-6 and TRBJ1-1, with D possibly matching TRBD1 (5 bases). This CDR3 comprises 12 residues. Germline V gene lookup returns CDR1 SGHDT and CDR2 YYEEEE. Trimming pared 2 bases from V and 7 bases from J, leaving 9 bases between. The CDR3 sequence: CASSFGGYEAFF. The CDR3 DNA reads as TGTGCCAGCAGCTTCGGGGGATATGAAGCTTTCTTT.

V gene TRBV4-1 combines with J gene TRBJ1-4; TRBD1 matches 7 bases. The junction had 3 bases not matched to a gene; V was cut back by 2 bases and J by 3 bases. This CDR3 is 15 amino acids long. Per the germline V gene, CDR1 is MGHRA and CDR2 is YSYEKL. CDR3 protein: CASSQRDSSNEKLFF. The CDR3 coding sequence is TGCGCCAGCAGCCAACGGGACAGCTCTAATGAAAAACTGTTTTTT.

As regards this clonotype: At one end, the junction sequence differs from germline, possibly due to a read error. The chain has TRBV20-1 and TRBJ1-6; D call uncertain. In germline, CDR1 is DFQATT, CDR2 SNEGSKA (reference sequence). This CDR3 has 12 residues. The CDR3 spells CSARTYNSPLHF. The CDR3 coding sequence is TGCAGTGCTAGGACCTACAATTCACCCCTCCACTTT.

This clonotype was observed a handful of times. The CDR3 reads CASSSPSVNTQYF. DNA for the CDR3: TGTGCCAGCAGCTCCCCATCGGTGAATACGCAGTATTTT. This chain joins TRBV7-2 and TRBJ2-3; D is undetermined. CDR1 SGHTA and CDR2 FQGNSA come from the germline V gene. Between the trimmed V and J ends, which lost 4 bases and 7 bases, there was a span of 12 bases. This CDR3 comprises 13 residues. Based on the CDR3 plus reference TRBV7-2 and TRBJ2-3, the full variable domain is GAGVSQSPSNKVTEKGKDVELRCDPISGHTALYWYRQSLGQGLEFLIYFQGNSAPDKSGLPSDRFSAERTGGSVSTLTIQRTQQEDSAVYLCASSSPSVNTQYFGPGTRLTVL.

V usage is TRBV7-2 and J usage is TRBJ1-1; the D is unclear. Trimming took off 0 bases at V and 1 base at J, with 6 bases between the two ends. Germline CDR1 and CDR2: SGHTA and FQGNSA. The CDR3 extends over 14 amino acids. CDR3 DNA sequence: TGTGCCAGCAGCTTAGCGTTCAAGAACACTGAAGCTTTCTTT. Protein product: CASSLAFKNTEAFF. Supplemented by reference TRBV7-2 and TRBJ1-1, the full variable domain reads GAGVSQSPSNKVTEKGKDVELRCDPISGHTALYWYRQSLGQGLEFLIYFQGNSAPDKSGLPSDRFSAERTGGSVSTLTIQRTQQEDSAVYLCASSLAFKNTEAFFGQGTRLTVV.

This clonotype was detected only a few times. The junction departs from the called germline gene at one end, perhaps through a read error. The CDR3 region is CTSSSLPRGSPLHF. DNA for the CDR3: TGTACCAGCAGCTCCTTACCCAGGGGTTCACCCCTCCACTTT. V is TRBV7-6 and J is TRBJ1-6; perhaps TRBD1 as D (6 bases). This CDR3 contains 14 residues. Germline V CDR1 and CDR2: SGHVS, FNYEAQ.

The chain couples TRBV18 to TRBJ1-5; no definite D call. The CDR3 runs to 13 residues. Between the trimmed V and J ends, which lost 2 bases and 5 bases, there was a span of 7 bases. CDR1 KGHSH and CDR2 LQKENI come from the germline V gene. The CDR3 nucleotides are TGTGCCAGCTCACCAGAAGGACATCAGCCCCAGCATTTT. Its translation is CASSPEGHQPQHF.

Of note for this clonotype: Compared with germline, one end of the junction differs, possibly owing to a read error. The chain is built from TRBV11-2 and TRBJ2-3; possible D gene TRBD2, 6 bases. CDR3 length: 11 residues. The germline V gene encodes CDR1 SGHAT and CDR2 FQNNGV. CDR3 in amino acids: CASGPGDAQYF. The CDR3 DNA reads as TGTGCCAGCGGCCCGGGAGATGCGCAGTATTTT. The full variable domain, its missing parts supplied by reference TRBV11-2 and TRBJ2-3, is EAGVAQSPRYKIIEKRQSVAFWCNPISGHATLYWYQQILGQGPKLLIQFQNNGVVDDSQLPKDRFSAERLKGVDSTLKIQPAKLEDSAVYLCASGPGDAQYFGPGTRLTVL.

The genes are TRBV20-1 and TRBJ2-1, with 7 bases identical to TRBD2. The CDR3 contains 12 residues. J was trimmed by 9 bases and V by 3 bases; bases with no gene match: 5. Germline values: CDR1 DFQATT, CDR2 SNEGSKA (reference sequence). DNA for the CDR3: TGCAGTGCTAGCGGGGGGTTAGGTGAGCAGTTCTTC. It encodes CSASGGLGEQFF.